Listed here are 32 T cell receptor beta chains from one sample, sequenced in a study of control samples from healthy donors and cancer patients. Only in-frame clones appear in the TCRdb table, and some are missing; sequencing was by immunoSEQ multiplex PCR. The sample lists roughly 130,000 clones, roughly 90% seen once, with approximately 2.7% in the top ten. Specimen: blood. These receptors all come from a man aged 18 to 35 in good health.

CDR3: CAISEREPGEFSPLHF. In DNA form, the CDR3 reads TGTGCCATCAGTGAGAGGGAGCCAGGGGAGTTCTCACCCCTCCACTTT. V and J are TRBV10-3 and TRBJ1-6, with D perhaps matching TRBD1 (6 bases). The V and J ends lost 2 bases and 10 bases respectively, with 18 bases between them. CDR3 length: 16 residues. Germline CDR1 ENHRY, CDR2 SYGVKD.

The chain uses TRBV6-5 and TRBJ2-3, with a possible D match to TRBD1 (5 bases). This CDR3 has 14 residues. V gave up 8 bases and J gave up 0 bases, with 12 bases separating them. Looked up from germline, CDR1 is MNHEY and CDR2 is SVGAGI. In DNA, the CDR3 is TGTGCCAGCGGGCAAGGGGCGAGCACAGATACGCAGTATTTT. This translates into CASGQGASTDTQYF.

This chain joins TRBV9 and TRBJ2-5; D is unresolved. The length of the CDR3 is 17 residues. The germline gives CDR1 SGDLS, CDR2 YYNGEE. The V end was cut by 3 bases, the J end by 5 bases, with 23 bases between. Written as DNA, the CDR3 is TGTGCCAGCAGCGCCTCTTTAGCCCAAGGCCCGAGGGAGACCCAGTACTTC. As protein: CASSASLAQGPRETQYF.

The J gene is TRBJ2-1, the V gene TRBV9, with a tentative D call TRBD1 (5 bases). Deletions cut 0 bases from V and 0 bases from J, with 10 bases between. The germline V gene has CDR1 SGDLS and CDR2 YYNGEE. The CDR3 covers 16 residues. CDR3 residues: CASSVDVQGSYNEQFF. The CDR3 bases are TGTGCCAGCAGCGTAGATGTCCAGGGCTCCTACAATGAGCAGTTCTTC.

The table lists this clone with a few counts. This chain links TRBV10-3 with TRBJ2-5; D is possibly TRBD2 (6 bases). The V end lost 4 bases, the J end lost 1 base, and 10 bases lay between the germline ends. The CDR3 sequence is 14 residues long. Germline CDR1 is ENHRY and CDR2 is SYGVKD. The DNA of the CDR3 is TGTGCCATCAGTGGGGGTAGCGGCCAAGAGACCCAGTACTTC. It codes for CAISGGSGQETQYF.

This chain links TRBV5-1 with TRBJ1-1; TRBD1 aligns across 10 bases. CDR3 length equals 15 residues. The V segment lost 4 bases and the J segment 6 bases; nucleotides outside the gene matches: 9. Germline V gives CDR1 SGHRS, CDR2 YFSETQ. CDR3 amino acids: CASSIQTGGIPEAFF. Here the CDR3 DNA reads TGCGCCAGCAGCATACAGACAGGGGGCATCCCTGAAGCTTTCTTT.

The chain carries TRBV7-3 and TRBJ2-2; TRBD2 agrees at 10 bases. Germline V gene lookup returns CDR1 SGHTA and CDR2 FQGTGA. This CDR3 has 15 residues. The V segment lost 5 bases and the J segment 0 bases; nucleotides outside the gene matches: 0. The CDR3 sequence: CASSLAGANTGELFF. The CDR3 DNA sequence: TGTGCCAGCAGCCTAGCGGGGGCGAACACCGGGGAGCTGTTTTTT.

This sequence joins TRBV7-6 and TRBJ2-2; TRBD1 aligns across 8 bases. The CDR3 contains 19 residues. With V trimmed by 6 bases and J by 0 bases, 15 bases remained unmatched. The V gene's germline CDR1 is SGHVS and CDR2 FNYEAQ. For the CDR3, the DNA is TGTGCCAGCAGTAAAACGGACAGGGCGCCGTTCGCGAACACCGGGGAGCTGTTTTTT. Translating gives CASSKTDRAPFANTGELFF. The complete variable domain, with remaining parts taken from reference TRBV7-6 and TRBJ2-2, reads GAGVSQSPRYKVTKRGQDVALRCDPISGHVSLYWYRQALGQGPEFLTYFNYEAQQDKSGLPNDRFSAERPEGSISTLTIQRTEQRDSAMYRCASSKTDRAPFANTGELFFGEGSRLTVL.

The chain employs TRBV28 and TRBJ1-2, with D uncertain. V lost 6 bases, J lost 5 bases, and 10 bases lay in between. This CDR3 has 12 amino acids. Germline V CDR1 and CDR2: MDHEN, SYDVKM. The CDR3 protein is CASREMGYGYTF. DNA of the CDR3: TGTGCCAGCAGGGAGATGGGGTATGGCTACACCTTC.

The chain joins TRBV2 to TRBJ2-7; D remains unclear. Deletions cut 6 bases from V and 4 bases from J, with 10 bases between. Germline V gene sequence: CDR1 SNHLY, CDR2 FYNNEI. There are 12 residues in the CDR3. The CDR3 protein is CASSRADYEQYF. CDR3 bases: TGTGCCAGCAGCAGAGCCGATTACGAGCAGTACTTC. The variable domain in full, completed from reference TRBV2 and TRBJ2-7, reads EPEVTQTPSHQVTQMGQEVILRCVPISNHLYFYWYRQILGQKVEFLVSFYNNEISEKSEIFDDQFSVERPDGSNFTLKIRSTKLEDSAMYFCASSRADYEQYFGPGTRLTVT.

CDR3: CASSQGSTIYEQYV. The CDR3, as DNA: TGTGCCAGCAGCCAAGGGTCGACGATCTACGAGCAGTACGTC. The chain employs TRBV14 and TRBJ2-7; D uncertain. CDR3 length: 14 amino acids. The ends were cut back, 1 base at V and 3 bases at J, with 10 bases in the middle. Germline CDR1 and CDR2: SGHDN and FVKESK.

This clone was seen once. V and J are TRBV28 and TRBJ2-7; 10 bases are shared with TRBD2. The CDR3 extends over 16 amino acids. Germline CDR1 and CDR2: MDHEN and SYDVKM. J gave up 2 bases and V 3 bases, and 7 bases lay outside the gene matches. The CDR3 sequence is CASSFSLAGLTYEQYF. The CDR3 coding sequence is TGTGCCAGCAGTTTTTCACTAGCGGGGCTAACCTACGAGCAGTACTTC.

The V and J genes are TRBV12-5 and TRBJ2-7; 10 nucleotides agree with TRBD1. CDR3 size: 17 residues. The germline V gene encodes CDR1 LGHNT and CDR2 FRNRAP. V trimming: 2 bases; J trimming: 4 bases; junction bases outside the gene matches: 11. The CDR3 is CASGLPLPGQGQYEQYV. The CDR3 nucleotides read TGTGCTAGTGGTTTGCCCCTCCCGGGACAGGGGCAGTACGAGCAGTACGTC.

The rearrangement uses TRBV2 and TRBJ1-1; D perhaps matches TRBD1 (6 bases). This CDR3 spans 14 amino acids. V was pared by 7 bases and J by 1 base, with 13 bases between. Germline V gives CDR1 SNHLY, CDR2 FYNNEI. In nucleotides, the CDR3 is TGTGCCAGCAACGGGGGGCTAGGGAACACTGAAGCTTTCTTT. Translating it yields CASNGGLGNTEAFF.

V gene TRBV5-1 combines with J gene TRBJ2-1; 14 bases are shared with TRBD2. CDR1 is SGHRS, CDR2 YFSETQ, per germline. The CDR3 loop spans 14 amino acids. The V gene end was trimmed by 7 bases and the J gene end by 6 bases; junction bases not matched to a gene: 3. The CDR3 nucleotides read TGCGCCAGCCAAGGACTAGCGGGGGGCAATGAGCAGTTCTTC. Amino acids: CASQGLAGGNEQFF.

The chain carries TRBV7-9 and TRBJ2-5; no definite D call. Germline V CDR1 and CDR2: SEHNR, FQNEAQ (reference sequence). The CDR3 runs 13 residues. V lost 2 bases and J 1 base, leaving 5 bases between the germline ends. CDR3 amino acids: CASSLIGQETQYF. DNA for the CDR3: TGTGCCAGCAGCTTAATCGGCCAAGAGACCCAGTACTTC.

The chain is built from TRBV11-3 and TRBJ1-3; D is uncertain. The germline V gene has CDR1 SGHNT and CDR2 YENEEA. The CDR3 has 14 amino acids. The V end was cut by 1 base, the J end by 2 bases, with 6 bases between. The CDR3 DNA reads TGTGCCAGCAGCTTAGGTGGAACTGGAAACACCATATATTTT. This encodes CASSLGGTGNTIYF.

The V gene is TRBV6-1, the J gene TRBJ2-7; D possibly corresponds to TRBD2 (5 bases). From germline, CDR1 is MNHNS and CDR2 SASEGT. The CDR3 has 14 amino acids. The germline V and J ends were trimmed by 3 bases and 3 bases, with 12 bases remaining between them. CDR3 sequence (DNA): TGTGCCAGCAGTGAGAACCCCGGGATCTACGAGCAGTACGTC. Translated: CASSENPGIYEQYV.

The chain's CDR3 is CASSQEGRYEKLFF. CDR3 nucleotide sequence: TGTGCCAGCAGCCAAGAAGGGCGGTATGAAAAACTGTTTTTT. The genes are TRBV3-1 (or the pseudogene TRBV3-2) and TRBJ1-4; D unclear. V dropped 0 bases and J dropped 6 bases, with 8 bases sitting between them. Looked up from germline, CDR1 is LGHDT and CDR2 is YNNKEL (reference sequence). The CDR3 covers 14 residues.

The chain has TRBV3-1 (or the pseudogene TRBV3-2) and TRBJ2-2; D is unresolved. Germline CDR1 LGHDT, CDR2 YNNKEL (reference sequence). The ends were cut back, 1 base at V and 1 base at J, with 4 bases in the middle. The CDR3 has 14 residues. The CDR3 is CASSQGLNTGELFF. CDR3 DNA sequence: TGTGCCAGCAGCCAAGGTCTGAACACCGGGGAGCTGTTTTTT.

CDR3 protein: CASSLASSTDTQYF. The CDR3 DNA reads as TGTGCCAGCAGCTTGGCTAGTAGCACAGATACGCAGTATTTT. This chain links TRBV5-4 with TRBJ2-3, with D uncertain. Germline V lookup: CDR1 SGHNT, CDR2 YYREEE (reference sequence). The CDR3 runs to 14 residues. With 0 bases removed from V and 0 bases from J, the gap between germline ends came to 5 bases.

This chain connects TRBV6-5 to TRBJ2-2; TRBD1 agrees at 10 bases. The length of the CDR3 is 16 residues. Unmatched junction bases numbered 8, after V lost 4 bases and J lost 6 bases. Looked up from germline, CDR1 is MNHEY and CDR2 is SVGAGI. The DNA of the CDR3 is TGTGCCAGCAGTTCCCTGACAGGGGGCAAGCCCGGGGAGCTGTTTTTT. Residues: CASSSLTGGKPGELFF.

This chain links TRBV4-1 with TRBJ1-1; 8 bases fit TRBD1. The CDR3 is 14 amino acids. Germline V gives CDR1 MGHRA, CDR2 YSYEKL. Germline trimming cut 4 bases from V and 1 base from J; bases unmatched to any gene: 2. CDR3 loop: CASSPGQGNTEAFF. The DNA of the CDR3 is TGCGCCAGCAGCCCCGGACAGGGGAACACTGAAGCTTTCTTT.

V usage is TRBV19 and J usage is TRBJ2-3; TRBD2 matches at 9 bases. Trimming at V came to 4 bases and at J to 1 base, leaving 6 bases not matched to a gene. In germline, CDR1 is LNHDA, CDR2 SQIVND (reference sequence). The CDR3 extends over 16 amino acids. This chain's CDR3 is CASSKLAGEGTDTQYF. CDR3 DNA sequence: TGTGCCAGTAGTAAATTAGCGGGAGAGGGCACAGATACGCAGTATTTT.

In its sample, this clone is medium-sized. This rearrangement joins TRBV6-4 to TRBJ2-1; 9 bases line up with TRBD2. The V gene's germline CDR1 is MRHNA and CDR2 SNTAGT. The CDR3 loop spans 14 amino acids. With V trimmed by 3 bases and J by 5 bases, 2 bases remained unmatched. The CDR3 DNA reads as TGTGCCAGCAGTGAGCGGGGGGGCCACAATGAGCAGTTCTTC. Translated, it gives CASSERGGHNEQFF.

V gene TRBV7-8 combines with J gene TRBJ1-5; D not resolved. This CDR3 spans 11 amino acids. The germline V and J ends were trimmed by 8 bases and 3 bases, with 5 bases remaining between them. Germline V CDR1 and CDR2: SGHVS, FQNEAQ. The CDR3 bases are TGTGCCAGCGGGGTCAATCAGCCCCAGCATTTT. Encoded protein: CASGVNQPQHF.

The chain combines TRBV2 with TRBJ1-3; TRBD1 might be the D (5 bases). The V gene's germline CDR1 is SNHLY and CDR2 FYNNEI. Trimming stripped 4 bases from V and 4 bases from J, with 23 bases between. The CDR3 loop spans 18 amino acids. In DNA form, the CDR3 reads TGTGCCAGCAGTGGGCCCCGGCGGCAGGGCCCCTCCGGAAACACCATATATTTT. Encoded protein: CASSGPRRQGPSGNTIYF.

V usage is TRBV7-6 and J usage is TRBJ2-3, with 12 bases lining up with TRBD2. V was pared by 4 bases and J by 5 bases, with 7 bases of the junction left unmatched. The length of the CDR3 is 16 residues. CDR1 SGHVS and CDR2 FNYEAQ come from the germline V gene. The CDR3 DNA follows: TGTGCCAGCAGCTCACGACTAGCGGGAGATAAAGATACGCAGTATTTT. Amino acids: CASSSRLAGDKDTQYF.

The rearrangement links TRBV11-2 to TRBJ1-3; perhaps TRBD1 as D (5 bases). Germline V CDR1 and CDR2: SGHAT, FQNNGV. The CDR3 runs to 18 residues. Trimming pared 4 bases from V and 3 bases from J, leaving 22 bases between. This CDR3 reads CASSWGVAGGVDGNTIYF. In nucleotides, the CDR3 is TGTGCCAGCAGCTGGGGCGTCGCGGGGGGGGTTGATGGAAACACCATATATTTT. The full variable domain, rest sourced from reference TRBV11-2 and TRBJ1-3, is EAGVAQSPRYKIIEKRQSVAFWCNPISGHATLYWYQQILGQGPKLLIQFQNNGVVDDSQLPKDRFSAERLKGVDSTLKIQPAKLEDSAVYLCASSWGVAGGVDGNTIYFGEGSWLTVV.

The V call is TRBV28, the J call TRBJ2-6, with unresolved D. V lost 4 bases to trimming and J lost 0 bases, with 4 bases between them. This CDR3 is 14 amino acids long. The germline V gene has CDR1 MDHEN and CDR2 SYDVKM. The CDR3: CASSSGSGANVLTF. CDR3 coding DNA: TGTGCCAGCAGTTCGGGCTCTGGGGCCAACGTCCTGACTTTC.

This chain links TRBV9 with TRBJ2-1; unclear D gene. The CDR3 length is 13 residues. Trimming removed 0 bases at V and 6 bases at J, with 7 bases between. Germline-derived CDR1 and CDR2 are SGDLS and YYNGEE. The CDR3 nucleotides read TGTGCCAGCAGCGTAGGATCCCTCAATGAGCAGTTCTTC. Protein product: CASSVGSLNEQFF. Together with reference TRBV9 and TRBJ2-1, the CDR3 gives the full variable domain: DSGVTQTPKHLITATGQRVTLRCSPRSGDLSVYWYQQSLDQGLQFLIQYYNGEERAKGNILERFSAQQFPDLHSELNLSSLELGDSALYFCASSVGSLNEQFFGPGTRLTVL.

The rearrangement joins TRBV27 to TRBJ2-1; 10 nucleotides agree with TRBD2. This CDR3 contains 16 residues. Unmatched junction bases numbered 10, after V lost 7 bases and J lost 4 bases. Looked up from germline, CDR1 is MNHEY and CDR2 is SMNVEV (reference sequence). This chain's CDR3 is CASTLGTSEKYNEQFF. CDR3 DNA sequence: TGTGCCAGCACCCTAGGGACTAGCGAGAAATACAATGAGCAGTTCTTC.